These 4 T cell receptor beta chains share one sample of origin, sequenced in a study of OX40 agonist ivuxolimab in advanced cancers. The method was immunoSEQ multiplex PCR; TCRdb's version includes in-frame clones alone and lacks a portion of them. The table has some 76,000 clones, about 93% seen once; the top ten hold roughly 6.7%. Material: CD4+ or CD8+ T cells sorted from blood, obtained in a trial of the OX40 agonist ivuxolimab. The receptors stem from an adult with an advanced solid tumor such as melanoma, head and neck, liver or kidney cancer.

V usage is TRBV7-2 and J usage is TRBJ2-7, with D unresolved. Trimming pared 5 bases from V and 3 bases from J, leaving 11 bases between. This CDR3 comprises 13 residues. The V gene's germline CDR1 is SGHTA and CDR2 FQGNSA. In nucleotides, the CDR3 is TGTGCCAGCAGCCCACCCACCCTCTACGAGCAGTACTTC. It codes for CASSPPTLYEQYF.

V gene TRBV5-5 combines with J gene TRBJ2-7; the D is unclear. Germline lookup yields CDR1 SGHKS and CDR2 YYEKEE (reference sequence). Trimming stripped 0 bases from V and 6 bases from J, with 10 bases between. There are 13 residues in the CDR3. This chain's CDR3 is CASSLEVLSEQYF. The CDR3 DNA reads as TGTGCCAGCAGCTTGGAGGTCCTCTCCGAGCAGTACTTC.

The rearrangement joins TRBV4-1 to TRBJ2-7; 9 bases fit TRBD2. With V trimmed by 1 base and J by 2 bases, 6 bases remained unmatched. The CDR3 covers 16 residues. Germline CDR1 MGHRA, CDR2 YSYEKL. The CDR3 DNA reads TGCGCCAGCAGCCAAGCCACGGGCGGGGGGGCCTACGAGCAGTACTTC. The encoded protein is CASSQATGGGAYEQYF.

The CDR3 here is CASSQATGEAYGYTF. CDR3 DNA sequence: TGCGCCAGCAGCCAGGCGACAGGGGAGGCGTATGGCTACACCTTC. The rearrangement links TRBV4-3 to TRBJ1-2; 8 bases are a match to TRBD1. This CDR3 is 15 amino acids long. Germline V gene lookup returns CDR1 LGHNA and CDR2 YSLEER. V gave up 3 bases and J gave up 5 bases; unmatched junction bases: 8.